The rows below give T cell receptor beta chains drawn from one sample of a study of T-cell reconstitution after alpha-beta-depleted transplantation in children. One entry per CDR3 protein results from TCRdb running MiXCR on the PCR reads. The sample includes about 200,000 distinct CDR3 sequences, around 7% of them seen just once. Sample: PBMCs, taken before TCRalphabeta/CD19-depleted stem cell transplant. The source is a boy aged 2 to 10 with acute lymphoblastic leukemia, due to receive a stem cell transplant. Each CDR3 is given with its conserved first and last residue. The order of the fields is D gene, V gene, clone size, J gene, CDR3 DNA, CDR3 protein. D genes are given only for firm matches. Some rows have no size entry. The others give once, few or many, or a class for an expanded clone.

d_call: TRBD2
v_call: TRBV5-6
clone_size: many
j_call: TRBJ2-1
cdr3_nt: TGTGCCAGCAGCTTCGGTTTGGGGACTAGGCAGTTCTTC
cdr3_aa: CASSFGLGTRQFF

d_call: NA
v_call: TRBV24-1
clone_size: few
j_call: TRBJ2-5
cdr3_nt: TGTGCCACCAGTGATCCGTACCAAGAGACCCAGTACTTC
cdr3_aa: CATSDPYQETQYF

d_call: NA
v_call: TRBV29-1
clone_size: many
j_call: TRBJ2-1
cdr3_nt: TGCAGCGTCCAGGGTCTCGATTCCTACAATGAGCAGTTCTTC
cdr3_aa: CSVQGLDSYNEQFF

d_call: NA
v_call: TRBV6-6
clone_size: many
j_call: TRBJ2-1
cdr3_nt: TGTGCCAGCAGGGCCGCCGACAATGAGCAGTTCTTC
cdr3_aa: CASRAADNEQFF

d_call: NA
v_call: TRBV4-2
clone_size: many
j_call: TRBJ2-1
cdr3_nt: TGTGCCAGCAGCCCTCAGCAGAGCTCCTACAATGAGCAGTTCTTC
cdr3_aa: CASSPQQSSYNEQFF

d_call: TRBD1
v_call: TRBV5-1
clone_size: many
j_call: TRBJ2-7
cdr3_nt: TGCGCCAGCAGCTCGACGGGGACAGGGTCAACCTACGAGCAGTACTTC
cdr3_aa: CASSSTGTGSTYEQYF

d_call: NA
v_call: TRBV5-1
clone_size: many
j_call: TRBJ2-1
cdr3_nt: TGCGCCAGCAGCTCCCGGGACGTGAGGAACAATGAGCAGTTCTTC
cdr3_aa: CASSSRDVRNNEQFF

d_call: NA
v_call: TRBV12-3/TRBV12-4
clone_size: many
j_call: TRBJ2-1
cdr3_nt: TGTGCCAGCAGTTTAGGGACGCCTGACAATGAGCAGTTCTTC
cdr3_aa: CASSLGTPDNEQFF

d_call: TRBD1
v_call: TRBV5-1
clone_size: NA
j_call: TRBJ2-1
cdr3_nt: TGCGCCAGCAGTCTTACCGGACAGGGAGTGTCCTACAATGAGCAGTTCTTC
cdr3_aa: CASSLTGQGVSYNEQFF

d_call: NA
v_call: TRBV5-1
clone_size: many
j_call: TRBJ1-1
cdr3_nt: TGCGCCAGCAGCTACGGCACAGGTTACAACACTGAAGCTTTCTTT
cdr3_aa: CASSYGTGYNTEAFF

d_call: TRBD2
v_call: TRBV5-1
clone_size: NA
j_call: TRBJ2-1
cdr3_nt: TGCGCCAGCAGCTCCCAGGCCGGGACTAGCGGTGGCGTGAGGAATGAGCAGTTCTTC
cdr3_aa: CASSSQAGTSGGVRNEQFF

d_call: TRBD1
v_call: TRBV5-1
clone_size: NA
j_call: TRBJ2-1
cdr3_nt: TGCGCCAGCGACCTTCTGGGGGACAGGGGGGATGAGCAGTTCTTC
cdr3_aa: CASDLLGDRGDEQFF

d_call: TRBD1
v_call: TRBV28
clone_size: many
j_call: TRBJ1-2
cdr3_nt: TGTGCCAGCAGTTCCCCAGGGGGGACTAACTATGGCTACACCTTC
cdr3_aa: CASSSPGGTNYGYTF

d_call: NA
v_call: TRBV6-5
clone_size: few
j_call: TRBJ2-1
cdr3_nt: TGTGCCAGCAGCCGTGACGCTGAGCAGTTCTTC
cdr3_aa: CASSRDAEQFF

d_call: TRBD2
v_call: TRBV10-3
clone_size: many
j_call: TRBJ2-7
cdr3_nt: TGTGCCATCAGGGACGGGAGGGCCAGATCCTACGAGCAGTACTTC
cdr3_aa: CAIRDGRARSYEQYF

d_call: TRBD2
v_call: TRBV10-2
clone_size: many
j_call: TRBJ2-3
cdr3_nt: TGCGCCAGCAGTGAATGGTTACGGGAGGTACGGGATACGCAGTATTTT
cdr3_aa: CASSEWLREVRDTQYF

d_call: TRBD2
v_call: TRBV28
clone_size: many
j_call: TRBJ2-7
cdr3_nt: TGTGCCAGCAGTTTAGTAGCGGGAGGGTTATACGAGCAGTACTTC
cdr3_aa: CASSLVAGGLYEQYF

d_call: TRBD2
v_call: TRBV7-9
clone_size: few
j_call: TRBJ2-5
cdr3_nt: TGTGCCAGCAGCCCACTAGCGGGAGCTATAGAGACCCAGTACTTC
cdr3_aa: CASSPLAGAIETQYF

d_call: NA
v_call: TRBV7-9
clone_size: many
j_call: TRBJ1-3
cdr3_nt: TGTGCCAGCAGGCGGGGGTCGTCTGGAAACACCATATATTTT
cdr3_aa: CASRRGSSGNTIYF

d_call: NA
v_call: TRBV28
clone_size: NA
j_call: TRBJ2-6
cdr3_nt: TGTGCCAGCACAAGCTCTTTGGGGGCCAACGTCCTGACTTTC
cdr3_aa: CASTSSLGANVLTF

d_call: NA
v_call: TRBV5-6
clone_size: few
j_call: TRBJ1-1
cdr3_nt: TGTGCCAGCAGCTTGCAGTTTGAAGCTTTCTTT
cdr3_aa: CASSLQFEAFF

d_call: NA
v_call: TRBV29-1
clone_size: many
j_call: TRBJ2-7
cdr3_nt: TGCAGCGCCCACGCTTCCACCTCGGGGAGCTCCTACGAGCAGTACTTC
cdr3_aa: CSAHASTSGSSYEQYF

d_call: TRBD1
v_call: TRBV27
clone_size: NA
j_call: TRBJ2-3
cdr3_nt: TGTGCCAGCAGTGACCGATACCGGGACAGCTCCACAGATACGCAGTATTTT
cdr3_aa: CASSDRYRDSSTDTQYF

d_call: TRBD2
v_call: TRBV5-1
clone_size: many
j_call: TRBJ2-5
cdr3_nt: TGCGCCAGCAGCTTGTCAGCGGGGGGACAAGAGACCCAGTACTTC
cdr3_aa: CASSLSAGGQETQYF

d_call: NA
v_call: TRBV5-1
clone_size: many
j_call: TRBJ2-7
cdr3_nt: TGCGCCAGCAGTGGAAAAGGGAACGGCGAGCAGTACTTC
cdr3_aa: CASSGKGNGEQYF

d_call: NA
v_call: TRBV28
clone_size: many
j_call: TRBJ2-7
cdr3_nt: TGTGCCAGCAGTTTTGTCAGGGGCTCCTACGAGCAGTACTTC
cdr3_aa: CASSFVRGSYEQYF

d_call: NA
v_call: TRBV7-2
clone_size: few
j_call: TRBJ1-5
cdr3_nt: TGTGCCAGCAGCTTATTTCCTGCCAGTAGCAATCAGCCCCAGCATTTT
cdr3_aa: CASSLFPASSNQPQHF

d_call: NA
v_call: TRBV7-2
clone_size: many
j_call: TRBJ1-1
cdr3_nt: TGTGCCAGCAGCTCCGGTTACCGTGAAGCTTTCTTT
cdr3_aa: CASSSGYREAFF